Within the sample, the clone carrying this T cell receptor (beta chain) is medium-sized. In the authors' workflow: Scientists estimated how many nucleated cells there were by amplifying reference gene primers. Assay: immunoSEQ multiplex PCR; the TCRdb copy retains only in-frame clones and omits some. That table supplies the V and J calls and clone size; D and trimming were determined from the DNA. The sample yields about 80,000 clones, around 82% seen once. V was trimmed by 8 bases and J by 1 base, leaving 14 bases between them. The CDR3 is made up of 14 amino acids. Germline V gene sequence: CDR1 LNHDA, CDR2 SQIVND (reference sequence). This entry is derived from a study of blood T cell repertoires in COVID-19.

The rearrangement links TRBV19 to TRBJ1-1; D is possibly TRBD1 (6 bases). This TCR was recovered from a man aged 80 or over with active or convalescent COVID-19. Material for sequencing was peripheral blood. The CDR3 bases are TGTGCCAGTTCCCGACAGGCGTGGAACACTGAAGCTTTCTTT. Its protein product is CASSRQAWNTEAFF.